These T cell receptor beta chains were read from a single sample in a study of OX40 agonist ivuxolimab in advanced cancers. Method: immunoSEQ multiplex PCR; TCRdb's copy keeps in-frame clones and lacks some. Here the sample spans around 45,000 clones, around 84% being singletons. This sample comprised CD4+ or CD8+ T cells sorted from blood, obtained in a trial of the OX40 agonist ivuxolimab. These receptors were taken from an adult with an advanced solid tumor such as melanoma, head and neck, liver or kidney cancer. The CDR3 runs from the conserved cysteine through the conserved F or W. A D gene is named only where the DNA matches it firmly. A row's size may be missing; if present it is once, few, many or a size class.

len	d_gene	j_gene	abundance	v_gene	CDR3aa	CDR3nt
15	TRBD2	TRBJ2-3	-	TRBV4-2	CASSQEASGALSPYF	TGTGCCAGCAGCCAGGAAGCTAGCGGAGCCTTATCACCATATTTT
16	TRBD1	TRBJ2-3	-	TRBV2	CASSERGQGATDTQYF	TGTGCCAGCAGTGAAAGGGGACAGGGGGCCACAGATACGCAGTATTTT
16	TRBD2	TRBJ2-7	-	TRBV9	CASSVGTGGPQSEQYF	TGTGCCAGCAGCGTAGGAACGGGAGGGCCTCAATCCGAGCAGTACTTC
15	TRBD2	TRBJ2-4	-	TRBV5-8	CASSLGSGGRAIQYF	TGTGCCAGCAGCTTGGGGAGCGGGGGGCGCGCTATTCAGTACTTC
15	TRBD2	TRBJ2-5	-	TRBV18	CASSRGAGGVETQYF	TGTGCCAGCTCACGAGGAGCGGGAGGGGTGGAGACCCAGTACTTC
11	-	TRBJ2-5	few	TRBV20-1	CSADSGETQYF	TGCAGTGCCGATAGTGGGGAGACCCAGTACTTC
14	-	TRBJ2-7	-	TRBV6-1	CASSRGTTSYEQYF	TGTGCCAGCTCTAGGGGGACTACCTCCTACGAGCAGTACTTC
13	TRBD1	TRBJ1-5	-	TRBV7-2	CASSLQGDQPQHF	TGTGCCAGCAGCCTACAGGGGGATCAGCCCCAGCATTTT
13	-	TRBJ1-2	-	TRBV2	CASSEAPRDGYTF	TGTGCCAGCAGTGAAGCCCCCCGGGATGGCTACACCTTC
12	-	TRBJ2-2	-	TRBV5-1	CASSRPGGELFF	TGCGCCAGCAGCCGCCCCGGCGGGGAGCTGTTTTTT
13	-	TRBJ1-5	once	TRBV7-2	CASSLGRNQPQHF	TGTGCCAGCAGCTTGGGCAGAAATCAGCCCCAGCATTTT
13	-	TRBJ1-1	-	TRBV6-5	CASSYKARTEAFF	TGTGCCAGCAGTTATAAGGCGAGAACTGAAGCTTTCTTT
14	TRBD2	TRBJ2-1	-	TRBV19	CASSIAGGNNEQFF	TGTGCCAGTAGTATAGCGGGAGGGAACAATGAGCAGTTCTTC
14	TRBD1	TRBJ2-2	-	TRBV9	CASSVWDRGRELFF	TGTGCCAGCAGCGTGTGGGACAGGGGCCGGGAGCTGTTTTTT
13	TRBD2	TRBJ2-7	once	TRBV29-1	CSVEASGAYEQYF	TGCAGCGTTGAGGCTAGCGGTGCCTACGAGCAGTACTTC
17	TRBD2	TRBJ2-2	-	TRBV9	CASSVWSGTTSTGELFF	TGTGCCAGCAGCGTCTGGTCCGGGACTACTTCCACCGGGGAGCTGTTTTTT
16	TRBD1	TRBJ2-7	-	TRBV6-1	CAISESGQGARYEQYF	TGTGCCATCAGTGAGTCCGGACAGGGGGCTCGCTACGAGCAGTACTTC
14	TRBD1	TRBJ2-7	-	TRBV10-2	CASIPGQGKHEQYF	TGCGCCAGCATCCCGGGACAGGGTAAGCACGAGCAGTACTTC
15	-	TRBJ1-3	-	TRBV2	CASSGSVRGGNTIYF	TGTGCCAGCAGTGGATCGGTACGAGGAGGAAACACCATATATTTT
16	-	TRBJ2-7	-	TRBV6-1	CASSELSPQVEYEQYF	TGTGCCAGCAGTGAATTGAGTCCGCAGGTGGAGTACGAGCAGTACTTC
14	-	TRBJ2-7	-	TRBV7-9	CASSVTASPYEQYF	TGTGCCAGCAGCGTAACAGCTTCGCCCTACGAGCAGTACTTC
17	-	TRBJ2-1	-	TRBV2	CASSEGFLASSYNEQFF	TGTGCCAGCAGTGAAGGATTTCTAGCCAGCTCCTACAATGAGCAGTTCTTC
13	-	TRBJ1-1	few	TRBV27	CASSWGQRTEAFF	TGTGCCAGCAGCTGGGGCCAGAGGACTGAAGCTTTCTTT
12	TRBD2	TRBJ2-7	-	TRBV11-1	CASSLAGNEQYF	TGTGCCAGCAGCCTAGCGGGAAACGAGCAGTACTTC
15	-	TRBJ1-3	few	TRBV5-1	CASSFNSYSGNTIYF	TGCGCCAGCAGCTTTAACAGCTACTCTGGAAACACCATATATTTT
15	-	TRBJ1-3	-	TRBV6-5	CASSYSMGNGNTIYF	TGTGCCAGCAGTTACTCTATGGGAAATGGAAACACCATATATTTT
13	-	TRBJ1-2	-	TRBV6-6	CASRNDASYGYTF	TGTGCCAGCAGAAACGACGCCAGCTATGGCTACACCTTC
11	TRBD1	TRBJ1-2	-	TRBV30	CAWRQGWGYTF	TGTGCCTGGAGACAGGGGTGGGGCTACACCTTC
15	TRBD2	TRBJ2-2	once	TRBV5-1	CASSLAGGVTGELFF	TGCGCCAGCAGCTTGGCGGGAGGCGTAACCGGGGAGCTGTTTTTT
16	-	TRBJ2-2	-	TRBV15	CATSGRDGTNTGELFF	TGTGCCACCAGCGGTAGGGACGGGACGAACACCGGGGAGCTGTTTTTT
12	-	TRBJ1-1	-	TRBV7-2	CASSSPGGGAFF	TGTGCCAGCAGCTCCCCCGGGGGGGGTGCTTTCTTT
15	-	TRBJ2-1	-	TRBV7-9	CASSPTRSTYNEQFF	TGTGCCAGCAGCCCGACACGGTCCACCTACAATGAGCAGTTCTTC
13	-	TRBJ1-5	-	TRBV27	CASSLSGAQPQHF	TGTGCCAGCAGTTTATCAGGGGCACAGCCCCAGCATTTT
18	-	TRBJ2-1	-	TRBV10-2	CASSESRGGISSYNEQFF	TGCGCCAGCAGTGAGTCGCGCGGCGGGATCAGCTCCTACAATGAGCAGTTCTTC
11	-	TRBJ2-5	-	TRBV20-1	CSARGTETQYF	TGCAGTGCTAGAGGGACAGAGACCCAGTACTTC
14	-	TRBJ2-7	-	TRBV5-1	CASSSGGLNYEQYF	TGCGCCAGCAGCTCAGGGGGACTCAACTACGAGCAGTACTTC
15	-	TRBJ1-5	-	TRBV4-3	CASSQDGSSESTQHF	TGCGCCAGCAGCCAAGATGGATCGTCGGAATCTACCCAGCATTTT
14	-	TRBJ1-5	-	TRBV27	CASSFWGDNQPQHF	TGTGCCAGCAGTTTCTGGGGGGACAATCAGCCCCAGCATTTT
15	-	TRBJ1-6	-	TRBV6-5	CASRFPGNYNSPLHF	TGTGCCAGCAGGTTTCCAGGGAACTATAATTCACCCCTCCACTTT
15	TRBD2	TRBJ2-5	-	TRBV27	CASSEGLAGVATQYF	TGTGCCAGCAGTGAGGGACTAGCGGGAGTGGCGACCCAGTACTTC
16	-	TRBJ2-6	-	TRBV7-2	CASSSAVGSGANVLTF	TGTGCCAGCAGTTCCGCAGTGGGGAGCGGGGCCAACGTCCTGACTTTC
15	TRBD2	TRBJ2-3	-	TRBV28	CASRPPLAALDTQYF	TGTGCCAGCAGGCCCCCCCTAGCGGCGTTGGATACGCAGTATTTT
13	-	TRBJ2-6	-	TRBV7-8	CASKRGGANVLTF	TGTGCCAGCAAGAGGGGCGGGGCCAACGTCCTGACTTTC
15	-	TRBJ1-2	-	TRBV15	CATSPGRGVNYGYTF	TGTGCCACCAGCCCGGGTAGGGGCGTCAACTATGGCTACACCTTC
15	-	TRBJ2-3	-	TRBV7-9	CASSPRTVGTDTQYF	TGTGCCAGCAGCCCCCGGACTGTGGGGACAGATACGCAGTATTTT
13	-	TRBJ2-1	-	TRBV9	CASSVETYNEQFF	TGTGCCAGCAGCGTAGAGACTTACAATGAGCAGTTCTTC
16	-	TRBJ1-2	-	TRBV21-1	CASSKSLAGEWYGYTF	TGTGCCAGCAGCAAAAGTTTGGCAGGGGAGTGGTATGGCTACACCTTC